This section outlines one T cell receptor (beta chain) sequence together with its context. The data were obtained in a study of T-cell reconstitution after alpha-beta-depleted transplantation in children. Researchers prepared the TCRbeta library using unique molecular identifiers, the study reports. TCRdb used MiXCR to reprocess the PCR reads, holding one entry per CDR3 protein. The table has some 500,000 distinct CDR3 sequences, approximately 29% seen once. Sequenced material: PBMCs from the stem cell graft donor, taken from the stem cell graft. The receptor was derived from a human donor who donated a stem cell graft to a child with aplastic anemia.

In DNA, the CDR3 is TGTGCCAGCAGTTTTTTCCCTGGTAGGGTGCCTACGGATGAGCAGTTCTTC. Amino acid sequence: CASSFFPGRVPTDEQFF. The rearrangement joins TRBV27 to TRBJ2-1, with unresolved D. V lost 3 bases to trimming and J lost 8 bases, with 23 bases between them. From germline, CDR1 is MNHEY and CDR2 SMNVEV (reference sequence). The CDR3 covers 17 residues.